The rows below give T cell receptor beta chains drawn from one sample of a study of blood T cell repertoires in COVID-19. Using immunoSEQ multiplex PCR, the repertoire was profiled, and TCRdb retains in-frame clones only, with some absent. The sample lists roughly 700,000 clones; 85% to 90% were seen once. Sequenced: peripheral blood. The receptors shown here come from a young woman with acute or convalescent COVID-19. The CDR3 runs from the conserved cysteine through the conserved F or W. The D gene is left open where the match is weak. The size of a clone is reported for some rows only, either as once, few or many, or as a class for expanded clones.

TRBJ2-1,NA,NA,TRBV5-1,TGCGCCAGCAGCTTGGGAGGGCTAGTCAATGAGCAGTTCTTC,CASSLGGLVNEQFF
TRBJ1-6,TRBD1,NA,TRBV2,TGTGCCAGCAGCCAGGACAGGTATTCACCCCTCCACTTT,CASSQDRYSPLHF
TRBJ1-2,NA,NA,TRBV6-5,TGTGCCAGCACTTATATGGACATGGGGACAAACTATGGCTACACCTTC,CASTYMDMGTNYGYTF
TRBJ2-3,NA,NA,TRBV4-1,TGCGCCAGCAGCCAAGTGTCTGACGGGGGAGGAACAGATACGCAGTATTTT,CASSQVSDGGGTDTQYF
TRBJ1-1,TRBD1,NA,TRBV7-3,TGTGCCAGCAGCCCTACAGGGGGCGTGGGCACTGAAGCTTTCTTT,CASSPTGGVGTEAFF
TRBJ1-1,NA,NA,TRBV7-9,TGTGCCAGCAGCTTAGTGGGGGCGGCCACTGAAGCTTTCTTT,CASSLVGAATEAFF
TRBJ2-1,TRBD2,once,TRBV9,TGTGCCAGCAGCGTAGGAGCGGGGGCCTCCTACAATGAGCAGTTCTTC,CASSVGAGASYNEQFF
TRBJ1-5,TRBD1,NA,TRBV19,TGTGCCAGTAGTATATTGTCAGGGGGCCGTTTCAATCAGCCCCAGCATTTT,CASSILSGGRFNQPQHF
TRBJ1-1,TRBD1,NA,TRBV25-1,TGTGCCAGCAGTGAACGGACAGGATTCTCTGAAGCTTTCTTT,CASSERTGFSEAFF
TRBJ2-1,NA,NA,TRBV7-9,TGTGCCAGCAGCTTCGCAAGACACCCCAATGAGCAGTTCTTC,CASSFARHPNEQFF
TRBJ1-2,NA,once,TRBV5-4,TGTGCCAGCAGAGCCTTTACGGGCTACACCTTC,CASRAFTGYTF
TRBJ1-2,NA,NA,TRBV7-9,TGTGCCAGCAGCTCGGGGGAGGTTAACTATGGCTACACCTTC,CASSSGEVNYGYTF
TRBJ1-6,NA,few,TRBV19,TGTGCCAGTGCCCTCGACAAGAATAATTCACCCCTCCACTTT,CASALDKNNSPLHF
TRBJ2-3,NA,NA,TRBV5-1,TGCGCCAGCAGCTTGGTTGCGGGGGCCCCCACAGATACGCAGTATTTT,CASSLVAGAPTDTQYF
TRBJ1-6,NA,once,TRBV4-2,TGTGCCAGCAGCCAAGAGGTGGGACTAAGTTCACCCCTCCACTTT,CASSQEVGLSSPLHF
TRBJ1-4,NA,NA,TRBV5-6,TGTGCCAGCAGCTTTCAGGTTCCAGGGGCCGGGGAAAAACTGTTTTTT,CASSFQVPGAGEKLFF
TRBJ1-1,TRBD1,NA,TRBV7-9,TGTGCCAGCAGCCTAGGGGACAGGATCAACACTGAAGCTTTCTTT,CASSLGDRINTEAFF
TRBJ1-1,NA,NA,TRBV10-3,TGTGCCATCAGTGAGTCGACACCAGGTGAAGCTTTCTTT,CAISESTPGEAFF
TRBJ1-1,NA,NA,TRBV12-3/TRBV12-4,TGTGCCAGCAGTCCGCTCAGGGAATTAGCTTTCTTT,CASSPLRELAFF
TRBJ1-5,NA,NA,TRBV4-2,TGTGCCAGCAGCCCCGAAGGAGGGTCCCAGCATTTT,CASSPEGGSQHF
TRBJ2-5,NA,NA,TRBV7-9,TGTGCCAGCAGCTTAGGGTCCGGGAAGAAAGAGACCCAGTACTTC,CASSLGSGKKETQYF
TRBJ2-3,NA,NA,TRBV7-9,TGTGCCAGCAGCTTAGCCCTCACAGATACGCAGTATTTT,CASSLALTDTQYF
TRBJ1-4,NA,NA,TRBV6-1,TGTGCCAGCAGTGAACTAGGGTGGACAGAACTGTTTTTT,CASSELGWTELFF
TRBJ1-2,TRBD1,NA,TRBV9,TGTGCCAGCAGCGCCGGATCGGGACAGGAATTAGGTGGCTACACCTTC,CASSAGSGQELGGYTF
TRBJ2-1,NA,NA,TRBV19,TGTGCCAGTAGCGCCCCACTGGGAGTAGGCAATGAGCAGTTCTTC,CASSAPLGVGNEQFF
TRBJ1-1,NA,NA,TRBV5-4,TGTGCCAGCAGCTTGCCGCGATTGATGAACACTGAAGCTTTCTTT,CASSLPRLMNTEAFF
TRBJ1-1,TRBD1,NA,TRBV18,TGTGCCAGCTCCCGACAGGGGGCCTACACTGAAGCTTTCTTT,CASSRQGAYTEAFF
TRBJ2-7,TRBD1,NA,TRBV6-5,TGTGCCAGCAGTTACGGACAGGCAGCCCCGGCCGTGCAGTACTTC,CASSYGQAAPAVQYF
TRBJ1-5,NA,NA,TRBV23-1,TGCGCCATTCCGGGACTCTTTAATCAGCCCCAGCATTTT,CAIPGLFNQPQHF
TRBJ2-7,TRBD2,NA,TRBV5-1,TGCGCCAGCAGCTCCCTTGGCGCGGGGGGCCACTACGAGCAGTACTTC,CASSSLGAGGHYEQYF
TRBJ2-2,NA,NA,TRBV18,TGTGCCAGCTCACCACGGGGCTTAGCGGTCGGGGAGCTGTTTTTT,CASSPRGLAVGELFF
TRBJ1-3,NA,NA,TRBV3-1/TRBV3-2,TGTGCCAGCAGCCAAGGGGTAGGGGGTTTGGGAAACACCATATATTTT,CASSQGVGGLGNTIYF
TRBJ2-3,NA,NA,TRBV5-6,TGTGCCAGCAGCTCCGAACAGGTTAGGTTGACAGATACGCAGTATTTT,CASSSEQVRLTDTQYF
TRBJ1-5,NA,NA,TRBV19,TGTGCCAGTAGTCCAGGACAGCTCCAGCATTTT,CASSPGQLQHF
TRBJ2-3,NA,NA,TRBV7-6,TGTGCCAGCAGCCTTGCTCAGGGCCCCGCCACAGATACGCAGTATTTT,CASSLAQGPATDTQYF
TRBJ2-5,NA,NA,TRBV6-6,TGTGCCAGCCGGAGAGGTGTTTCCCAAGAGACCCAGTACTTC,CASRRGVSQETQYF
TRBJ2-5,TRBD2,NA,TRBV12-5,TGTGCTAGTGATCGGGAGGAGGGGATCGCCCAGTACTTC,CASDREEGIAQYF
TRBJ1-4,NA,few,TRBV6-4,TGTGCCAGCAGTGACTCGCCAGGGGCGGAAAAACTGTTTTTT,CASSDSPGAEKLFF
TRBJ1-2,NA,NA,TRBV28,TGTGCCAGCAGCTCCGGGACTGACTATGGCTACACCTTC,CASSSGTDYGYTF
TRBJ2-7,NA,NA,TRBV5-4,TGTGCCAGCAGCGGGGGGGGGCTAGCGGTATCCTACGAGCAGTACTTC,CASSGGGLAVSYEQYF
TRBJ2-7,NA,NA,TRBV4-1,TGCGCCAGCAGACTGGGTCCGAGCGCATCCTACGAGCAGTACTTC,CASRLGPSASYEQYF
TRBJ2-1,NA,once,TRBV27,TGTGCCAGCAGCCCTAACGTAGAGAGCTCCTACAATGAGCAGTTCTTC,CASSPNVESSYNEQFF
TRBJ2-2,NA,once,TRBV3-1/TRBV3-2,TGTGCCAGCACCTGGGCGGGCCCTTACACCGGGGAGCTGTTTTTT,CASTWAGPYTGELFF
TRBJ2-1,TRBD2,NA,TRBV4-1,TGCGCCAGCAGTCATCTCCTAGCGGGGGGCTACAATGAGCAGTTCTTC,CASSHLLAGGYNEQFF
TRBJ1-5,NA,NA,TRBV18,TGTGCCAGCTCACCATTGGCAGAAATCAATCAGCCCCAGCATTTT,CASSPLAEINQPQHF
TRBJ2-1,TRBD1,NA,TRBV5-8,TGTGCCAGCAGTACCTGGGACAGGGCTTACAATGAGCAGTTCTTC,CASSTWDRAYNEQFF
TRBJ1-2,NA,NA,TRBV7-2,TGTGCCAGCAGCTACTCCGTCGGGGGTTGGTATGGCTACACCTTC,CASSYSVGGWYGYTF
TRBJ1-4,NA,NA,TRBV5-1,TGCGCCAGCTCCCCGGGGGGGCCCGGGGAAAAACTGTTTTTT,CASSPGGPGEKLFF
TRBJ2-3,TRBD2,NA,TRBV5-1,TGCGCCAGCAGCCCGGGGGGGAGCACAGATACGCAGTATTTT,CASSPGGSTDTQYF
TRBJ1-5,NA,NA,TRBV6-6,TGTGCCAGCAGCCGATCCCCCCCGGACACCAGCAATCAGCCCCAGCATTTT,CASSRSPPDTSNQPQHF
TRBJ1-4,TRBD1,once,TRBV27,TGTGCCAGCAGTTTATCAGGGGTTTTACAGGGGTCTAATGAAAAACTGTTTTTT,CASSLSGVLQGSNEKLFF
TRBJ1-5,NA,NA,TRBV5-1,TGCGCCAGCAGCTTGCAGGGACATAGCAATCAGCCCCAGCATTTT,CASSLQGHSNQPQHF
TRBJ2-7,NA,NA,TRBV5-4,TGTGCCAGCAGCTTGGGACTAGTCTACGAGCAGTACTTC,CASSLGLVYEQYF
TRBJ1-2,NA,NA,TRBV30,TGTGCCTGGAGTGTAGACAGCCTCGGTGGCTACACCTTC,CAWSVDSLGGYTF
TRBJ2-3,TRBD2,NA,TRBV9,TGTGCCAGCAGCCCGGGACTAGCGGGGCGCAACACAGATACGCAGTATTTT,CASSPGLAGRNTDTQYF
TRBJ2-4,NA,NA,TRBV11-2,TGTGCCGTCCACGGGGGGCGAGGGGAAAACATTCAGTACTTC,CAVHGGRGENIQYF
TRBJ1-5,NA,NA,TRBV5-1,TGCGCCAGCAGCTTGGACAGCAATAGCAATCAGCCCCAGCATTTT,CASSLDSNSNQPQHF
TRBJ1-2,NA,once,TRBV6-1,TGTGCCAGCAGTGAAGCGCGGGCGGGTGGCTACACCTTC,CASSEARAGGYTF